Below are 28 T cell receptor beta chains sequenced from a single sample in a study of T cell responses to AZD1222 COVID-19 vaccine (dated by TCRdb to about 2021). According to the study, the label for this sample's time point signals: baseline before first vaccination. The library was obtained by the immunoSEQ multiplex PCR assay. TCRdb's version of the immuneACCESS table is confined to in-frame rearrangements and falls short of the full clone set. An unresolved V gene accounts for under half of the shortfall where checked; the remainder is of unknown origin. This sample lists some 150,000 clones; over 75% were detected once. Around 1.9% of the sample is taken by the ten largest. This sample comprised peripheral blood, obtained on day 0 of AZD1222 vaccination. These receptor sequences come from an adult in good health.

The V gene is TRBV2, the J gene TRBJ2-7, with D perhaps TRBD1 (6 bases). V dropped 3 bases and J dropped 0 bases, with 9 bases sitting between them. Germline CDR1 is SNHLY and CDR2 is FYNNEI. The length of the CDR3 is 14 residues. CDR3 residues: CASSEDSFSYEQYF. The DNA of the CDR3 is TGTGCCAGCAGTGAGGACAGTTTCTCCTACGAGCAGTACTTC. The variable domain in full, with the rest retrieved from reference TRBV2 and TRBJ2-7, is EPEVTQTPSHQVTQMGQEVILRCVPISNHLYFYWYRQILGQKVEFLVSFYNNEISEKSEIFDDQFSVERPDGSNFTLKIRSTKLEDSAMYFCASSEDSFSYEQYFGPGTRLTVT.

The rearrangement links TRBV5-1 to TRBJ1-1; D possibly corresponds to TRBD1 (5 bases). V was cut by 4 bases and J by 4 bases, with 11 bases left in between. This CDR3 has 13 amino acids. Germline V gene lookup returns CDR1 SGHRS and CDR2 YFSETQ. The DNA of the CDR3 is TGCGCCAGCAGCGGGGGACCCACCACTGAAGCTTTCTTT. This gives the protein CASSGGPTTEAFF.

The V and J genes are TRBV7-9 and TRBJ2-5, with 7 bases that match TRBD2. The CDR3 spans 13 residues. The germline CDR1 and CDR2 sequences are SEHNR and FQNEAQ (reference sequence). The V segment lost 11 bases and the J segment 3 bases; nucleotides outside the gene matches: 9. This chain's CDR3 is CAGLAASKETQYF. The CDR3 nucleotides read TGTGCCGGCCTAGCGGCATCTAAAGAGACCCAGTACTTC. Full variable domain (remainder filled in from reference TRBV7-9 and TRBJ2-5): DTGVSQNPRHKITKRGQNVTFRCDPISEHNRLYWYRQTLGQGPEFLTYFQNEAQLEKSRLLSDRFSAERPKGSFSTLEIQRTEQGDSAMYLCAGLAASKETQYFGPGTRLLVL.

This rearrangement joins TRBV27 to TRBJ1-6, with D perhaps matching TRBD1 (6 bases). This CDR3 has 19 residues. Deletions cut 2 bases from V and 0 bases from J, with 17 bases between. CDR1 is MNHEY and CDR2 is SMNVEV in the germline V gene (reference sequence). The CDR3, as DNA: TGTGCCAGCAGTTTAGGACAGCCAAAAGTGAGCTCCTATAATTCACCCCTCCACTTT. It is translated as CASSLGQPKVSSYNSPLHF.

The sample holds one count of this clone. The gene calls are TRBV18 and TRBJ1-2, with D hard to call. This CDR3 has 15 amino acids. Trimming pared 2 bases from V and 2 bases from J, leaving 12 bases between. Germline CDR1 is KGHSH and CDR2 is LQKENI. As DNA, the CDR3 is TGTGCCAGCTCACCAATAAACGGTGACAACTATGGCTACACCTTC. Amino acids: CASSPINGDNYGYTF.

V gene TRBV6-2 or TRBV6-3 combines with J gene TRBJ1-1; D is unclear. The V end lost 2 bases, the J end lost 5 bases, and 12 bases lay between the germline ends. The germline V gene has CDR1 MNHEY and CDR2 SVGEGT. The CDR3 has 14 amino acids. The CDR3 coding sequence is TGTGCCAGCAGTTACCCTTACGGCGGAACTGAAGCTTTCTTT. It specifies CASSYPYGGTEAFF.

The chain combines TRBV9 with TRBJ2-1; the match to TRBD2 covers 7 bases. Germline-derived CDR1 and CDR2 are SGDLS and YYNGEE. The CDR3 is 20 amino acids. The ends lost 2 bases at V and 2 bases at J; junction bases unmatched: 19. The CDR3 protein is CASSVEAGAQASGAYNEQFF. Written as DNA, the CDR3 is TGTGCCAGCAGCGTGGAAGCGGGCGCTCAGGCTAGCGGCGCCTACAATGAGCAGTTCTTC. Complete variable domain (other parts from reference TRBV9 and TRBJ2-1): DSGVTQTPKHLITATGQRVTLRCSPRSGDLSVYWYQQSLDQGLQFLIQYYNGEERAKGNILERFSAQQFPDLHSELNLSSLELGDSALYFCASSVEAGAQASGAYNEQFFGPGTRLTVL.

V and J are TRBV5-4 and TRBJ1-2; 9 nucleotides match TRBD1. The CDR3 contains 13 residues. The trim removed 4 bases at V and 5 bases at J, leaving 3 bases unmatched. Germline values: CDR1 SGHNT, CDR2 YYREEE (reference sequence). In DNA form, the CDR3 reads TGTGCCAGCAGCCCGGACAGGGGTTATGGCTACACCTTC. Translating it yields CASSPDRGYGYTF. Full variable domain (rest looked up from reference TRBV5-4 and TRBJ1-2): ETGVTQSPTHLIKTRGQQVTLRCSSQSGHNTVSWYQQALGQGPQFIFQYYREEENGRGNFPPRFSGLQFPNYSSELNVNALELDDSALYLCASSPDRGYGYTFGSGTRLTVV.

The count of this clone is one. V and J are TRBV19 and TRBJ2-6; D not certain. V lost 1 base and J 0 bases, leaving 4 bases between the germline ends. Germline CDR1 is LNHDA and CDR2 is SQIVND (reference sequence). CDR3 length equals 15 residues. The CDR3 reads CASSIGSSGANVLTF. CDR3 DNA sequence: TGTGCCAGTAGTATAGGGTCCTCTGGGGCCAACGTCCTGACTTTC.

The CDR3 reads CASSFVDLTDTQYF. CDR3 DNA sequence: TGTGCCAGCAGTTTTGTGGATCTCACAGATACGCAGTATTTT. The chain recombines TRBV27 with TRBJ2-3; D remains unclear. The CDR3 runs to 14 residues. Trimming stripped 3 bases from V and 2 bases from J, with 9 bases between. Germline values: CDR1 MNHEY, CDR2 SMNVEV (reference sequence).

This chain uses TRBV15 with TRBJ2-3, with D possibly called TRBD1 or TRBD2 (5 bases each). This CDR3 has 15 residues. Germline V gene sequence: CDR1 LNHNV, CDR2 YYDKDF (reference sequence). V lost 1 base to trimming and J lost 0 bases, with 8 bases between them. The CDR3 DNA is TGTGCCACCAGCAGAGCGGGACCAAGCACAGATACGCAGTATTTT. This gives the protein CATSRAGPSTDTQYF.

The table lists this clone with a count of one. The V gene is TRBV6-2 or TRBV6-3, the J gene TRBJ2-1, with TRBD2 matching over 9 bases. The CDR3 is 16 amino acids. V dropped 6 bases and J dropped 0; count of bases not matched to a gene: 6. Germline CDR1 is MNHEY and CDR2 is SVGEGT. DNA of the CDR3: TGTGCCAGCAGCAAAGGACTAGCGAGCTCCTACAATGAGCAGTTCTTC. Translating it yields CASSKGLASSYNEQFF.

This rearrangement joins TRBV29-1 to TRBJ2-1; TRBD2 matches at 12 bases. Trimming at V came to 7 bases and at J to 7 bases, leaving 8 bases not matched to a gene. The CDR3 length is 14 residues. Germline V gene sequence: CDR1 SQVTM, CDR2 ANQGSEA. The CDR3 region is CSARLAGESNEQFF. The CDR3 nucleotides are TGCAGCGCTCGACTAGCGGGAGAGTCTAATGAGCAGTTCTTC.

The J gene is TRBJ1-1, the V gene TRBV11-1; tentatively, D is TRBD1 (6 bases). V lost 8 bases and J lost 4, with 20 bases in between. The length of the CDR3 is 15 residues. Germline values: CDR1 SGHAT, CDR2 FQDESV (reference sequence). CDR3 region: CASAGIQGEITEAFF. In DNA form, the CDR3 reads TGTGCCAGCGCGGGTATACAGGGCGAGATCACTGAAGCTTTCTTT.

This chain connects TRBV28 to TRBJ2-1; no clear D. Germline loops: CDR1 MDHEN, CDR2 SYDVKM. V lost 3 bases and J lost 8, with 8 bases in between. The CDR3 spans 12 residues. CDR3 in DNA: TGTGCCAGCAGTTTCGTCCTTCATGAGCAGTTCTTC. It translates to CASSFVLHEQFF.

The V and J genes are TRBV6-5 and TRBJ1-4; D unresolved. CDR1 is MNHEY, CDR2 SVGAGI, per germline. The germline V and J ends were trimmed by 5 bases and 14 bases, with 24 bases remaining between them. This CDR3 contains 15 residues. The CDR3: CASSRLFLDSERLFF. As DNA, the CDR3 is TGTGCCAGCAGTCGTCTCTTCTTAGACTCTGAGAGGCTGTTTTTT.

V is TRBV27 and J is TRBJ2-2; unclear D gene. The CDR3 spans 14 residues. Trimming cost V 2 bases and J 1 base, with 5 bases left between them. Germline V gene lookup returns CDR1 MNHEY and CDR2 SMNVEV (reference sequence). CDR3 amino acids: CASSLQMNTGELFF. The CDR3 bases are TGTGCCAGCAGTTTACAGATGAACACCGGGGAGCTGTTTTTT.

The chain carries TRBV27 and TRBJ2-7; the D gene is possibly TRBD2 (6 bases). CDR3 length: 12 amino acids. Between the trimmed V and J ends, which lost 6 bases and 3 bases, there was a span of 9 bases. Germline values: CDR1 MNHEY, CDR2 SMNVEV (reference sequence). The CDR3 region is CASRGGYYEQYF. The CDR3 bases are TGTGCCAGCAGGGGGGGATACTACGAGCAGTACTTC.

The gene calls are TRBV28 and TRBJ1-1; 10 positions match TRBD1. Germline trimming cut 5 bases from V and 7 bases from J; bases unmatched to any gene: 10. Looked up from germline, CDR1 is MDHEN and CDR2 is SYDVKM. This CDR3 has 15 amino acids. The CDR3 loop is CASSIPRTGGFEAFF. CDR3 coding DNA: TGTGCCAGCAGTATCCCTCGGACAGGGGGTTTTGAAGCTTTCTTT. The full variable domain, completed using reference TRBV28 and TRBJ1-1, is DVKVTQSSRYLVKRTGEKVFLECVQDMDHENMFWYRQDPGLGLRLIYFSYDVKMKEKGDIPEGYSVSREKKERFSLILESASTNQTSMYLCASSIPRTGGFEAFFGQGTRLTVV.

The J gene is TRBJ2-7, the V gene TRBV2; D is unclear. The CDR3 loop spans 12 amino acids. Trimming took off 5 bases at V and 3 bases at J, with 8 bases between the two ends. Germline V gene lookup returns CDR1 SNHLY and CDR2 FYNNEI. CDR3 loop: CASSQDRYEQYF. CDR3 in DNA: TGTGCCAGCAGTCAGGACCGCTACGAGCAGTACTTC.

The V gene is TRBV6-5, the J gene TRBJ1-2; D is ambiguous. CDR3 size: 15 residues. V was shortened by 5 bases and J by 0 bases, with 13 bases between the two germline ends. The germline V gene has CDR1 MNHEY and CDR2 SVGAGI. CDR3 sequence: CASSKPSGTNYGYTF. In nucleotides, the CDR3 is TGTGCCAGCAGTAAACCGTCCGGGACTAACTATGGCTACACCTTC.

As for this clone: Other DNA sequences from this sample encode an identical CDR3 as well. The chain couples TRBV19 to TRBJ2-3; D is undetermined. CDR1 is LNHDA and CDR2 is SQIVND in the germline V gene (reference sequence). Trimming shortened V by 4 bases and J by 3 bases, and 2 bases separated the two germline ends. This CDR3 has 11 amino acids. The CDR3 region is CASSRTDTQYF. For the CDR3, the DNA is TGTGCCAGTAGTAGAACAGATACGCAGTATTTT.

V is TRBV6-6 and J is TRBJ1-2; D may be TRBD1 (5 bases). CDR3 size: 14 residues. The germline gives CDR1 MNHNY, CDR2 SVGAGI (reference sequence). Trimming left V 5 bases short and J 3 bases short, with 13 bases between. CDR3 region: CASSNALGDYGYTF. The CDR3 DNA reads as TGTGCCAGCAGTAACGCCCTGGGGGACTATGGCTACACCTTC.

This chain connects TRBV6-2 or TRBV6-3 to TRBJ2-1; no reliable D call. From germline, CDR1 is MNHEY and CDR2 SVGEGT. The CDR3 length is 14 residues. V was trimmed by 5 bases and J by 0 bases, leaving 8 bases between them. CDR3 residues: CASSEESSYNEQFF. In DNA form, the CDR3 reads TGTGCCAGCAGTGAGGAAAGCTCCTACAATGAGCAGTTCTTC.

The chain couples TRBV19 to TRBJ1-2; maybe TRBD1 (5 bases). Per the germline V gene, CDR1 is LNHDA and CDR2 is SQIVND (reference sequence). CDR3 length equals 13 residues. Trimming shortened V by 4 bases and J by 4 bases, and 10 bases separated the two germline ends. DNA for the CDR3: TGTGCCAGTAGTACTCAGGGTCTCTATGGCTACACCTTC. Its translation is CASSTQGLYGYTF.

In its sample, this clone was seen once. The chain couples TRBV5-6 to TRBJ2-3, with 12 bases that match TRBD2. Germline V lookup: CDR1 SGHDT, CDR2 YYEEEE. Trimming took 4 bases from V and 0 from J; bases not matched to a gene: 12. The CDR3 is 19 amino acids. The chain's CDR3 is CASSLRSSGRAISTDTQYF. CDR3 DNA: TGTGCCAGCAGCCTAAGGTCTAGCGGGAGGGCTATTAGCACAGATACGCAGTATTTT.

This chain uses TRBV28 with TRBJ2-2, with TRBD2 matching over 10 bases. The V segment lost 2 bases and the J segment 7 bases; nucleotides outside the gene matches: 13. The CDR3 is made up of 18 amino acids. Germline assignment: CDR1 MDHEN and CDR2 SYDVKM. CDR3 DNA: TGTGCCAGCAGTTTAAATCGGCGTAGCGGGAGGCGGAACGGGGAGCTGTTTTTT. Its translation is CASSLNRRSGRRNGELFF. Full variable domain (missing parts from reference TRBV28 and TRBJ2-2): DVKVTQSSRYLVKRTGEKVFLECVQDMDHENMFWYRQDPGLGLRLIYFSYDVKMKEKGDIPEGYSVSREKKERFSLILESASTNQTSMYLCASSLNRRSGRRNGELFFGEGSRLTVL.

Written as DNA, the CDR3 is TGTGCCACCAGCCTACCCTCCGGGGAGCAGTACTTC. It yields the protein CATSLPSGEQYF. The chain links TRBV24-1 to TRBJ2-7; D is unresolved. CDR1 is KGHDR and CDR2 is SFDVKD in the germline V gene. V shed 7 bases and J shed 7 bases, with 13 bases lying between them. This CDR3 contains 12 residues.